The 15 T cell receptor beta chains below were found in one sample sequenced in a study of cytomegalovirus exposure and HLA in healthy donors. Researchers ran the PCR with 60 Vbeta and 13 Jbeta primers. TCRdb's copy holds only in-frame clones and misses some; the assay was immunoSEQ multiplex PCR. Of some 170,000 clones detected, roughly 87% appear once; the ten largest clones hold 0.75% to 0.95%. Sequencing was carried out using PBMCs. These TCRs come from a woman aged 25 to 45 in good health and CMV-seronegative.

The gene calls are TRBV7-8 and TRBJ2-7; the D gene is possibly TRBD2 (6 bases). Germline loops: CDR1 SGHVS, CDR2 FQNEAQ. This CDR3 contains 14 residues. V was cut by 3 bases and J by 3 bases, with 12 bases left in between. CDR3 coding DNA: TGTGCCAGCAGCTTGACTCGGGGGATCTACGAGCAGTACTTC. This encodes CASSLTRGIYEQYF.

V usage is TRBV9 and J usage is TRBJ1-1; weak D call: TRBD1 (6 bases). V lost 0 bases and J 3 bases, leaving 18 bases between the germline ends. Germline values: CDR1 SGDLS, CDR2 YYNGEE. The CDR3 covers 17 residues. The CDR3 nucleotides are TGTGCCAGCAGCGTAGACCCGCCGGGGGGCGCGGACACTGAAGCTTTCTTT. Translated, it gives CASSVDPPGGADTEAFF.

This rearrangement joins TRBV5-1 to TRBJ2-1, with 11 bases fitting TRBD2. Per germline, CDR1 SGHRS and CDR2 YFSETQ. V lost 5 bases and J lost 6; bases outside the gene matches: 7. This CDR3 contains 15 residues. This chain's CDR3 is CASRPTSGSGNEQFF. In DNA form, the CDR3 reads TGCGCCAGCAGACCTACTAGCGGGAGCGGCAATGAGCAGTTCTTC. The full variable domain, its missing parts supplied by reference TRBV5-1 and TRBJ2-1, is KAGVTQTPRYLIKTRGQQVTLSCSPISGHRSVSWYQQTPGQGLQFLFEYFSETQRNKGNFPGRFSGRQFSNSRSEMNVSTLELGDSALYLCASRPTSGSGNEQFFGPGTRLTVL.

The CDR3: CASSKTETGANSPLHF. CDR3 coding DNA: TGTGCCAGTAGTAAAACCGAGACAGGAGCAAATTCACCCCTCCACTTT. V and J are TRBV19 and TRBJ1-6; D may be TRBD1 (6 bases). Trimming shortened V by 4 bases and J by 7 bases, and 17 bases separated the two germline ends. The CDR3 extends over 16 amino acids. The germline V gene encodes CDR1 LNHDA and CDR2 SQIVND (reference sequence).

The chain has TRBV6-1 and TRBJ2-3; TRBD1 is a possible D gene (6 bases). The germline V and J ends were trimmed by 3 bases and 5 bases, with 12 bases remaining between them. Germline V gene sequence: CDR1 MNHNS, CDR2 SASEGT. CDR3 length: 14 amino acids. The CDR3 here is CASSEGATIDTQYF. The DNA for the CDR3 is TGTGCCAGCAGTGAGGGGGCTACGATAGATACGCAGTATTTT.

This clone was seen a handful of times. The chain couples TRBV2 to TRBJ1-1; D is undetermined. The CDR3 length is 14 residues. Trimming removed 8 bases from V and 4 bases from J, with 17 bases in between. Germline V gene sequence: CDR1 SNHLY, CDR2 FYNNEI. The CDR3 sequence is CASLSSEVLTEAFF. CDR3 coding DNA: TGTGCCAGCCTGTCGTCGGAGGTTCTCACTGAAGCTTTCTTT.

The V and J genes are TRBV5-4 and TRBJ1-1, with D maybe TRBD1 (5 bases). Germline CDR1 is SGHNT and CDR2 is YYREEE (reference sequence). CDR3 length: 13 amino acids. V lost 4 bases, J lost 5 bases, and 12 bases lay in between. CDR3: CASSRWGATEAFF. The CDR3 nucleotides are TGTGCCAGCAGCCGGTGGGGCGCGACTGAAGCTTTCTTT.

With respect to this clone: A junction boundary mismatches the germline segment, possibly from a read error. The chain uses TRBV2 and TRBJ1-1, with D perhaps matching TRBD1 (6 bases). The length of the CDR3 is 15 residues. Looked up from germline, CDR1 is SNHLY and CDR2 is FYNNEI. The CDR3 nucleotides read TGTGCCAGCCGTGAGCCAGGGGCCGTTAACACTGAAGCTTTCTTT. This sequence encodes CASREPGAVNTEAFF.

The rearrangement links TRBV5-1 to TRBJ2-7; TRBD1 might be the D (6 bases). Per germline, CDR1 SGHRS and CDR2 YFSETQ. This CDR3 has 12 residues. V was shortened by 4 bases and J by 3 bases, with 8 bases between the two germline ends. The CDR3 reads CASSLQGYEQYV. CDR3 nucleotide sequence: TGCGCCAGCAGCCTACAGGGCTACGAGCAGTACGTC.

The chain joins TRBV5-1 to TRBJ1-1, with 7 positions matching TRBD1. V dropped 4 bases and J dropped 1; count of bases not matched to a gene: 4. There are 14 residues in the CDR3. CDR1 and CDR2 from the germline V gene are SGHRS and YFSETQ. The CDR3: CASSKGQPNTEAFF. The CDR3 DNA sequence: TGCGCCAGCAGCAAGGGACAGCCGAACACTGAAGCTTTCTTT.

This clone showed up just once. This chain joins TRBV19 and TRBJ1-1; TRBD1 is a possible D gene (5 bases). CDR1 LNHDA and CDR2 SQIVND come from the germline V gene (reference sequence). Deletions cut 3 bases from V and 2 bases from J, with 13 bases between. The CDR3 extends over 15 amino acids. The CDR3 DNA reads TGTGCCAGTAGTATTGCCAGGGATAGAAACACTGAAGCTTTCTTT. Amino acid sequence: CASSIARDRNTEAFF.

This chain connects TRBV9 to TRBJ2-6, with D possibly TRBD1 on 6 matching bases. Germline V gene sequence: CDR1 SGDLS, CDR2 YYNGEE. The CDR3 contains 20 residues. The ends were cut back, 0 bases at V and 0 bases at J, with 19 bases in the middle. CDR3 DNA: TGTGCCAGCAGCGTAGCTTGGGGGACATTTACCACCTCTGGGGCCAACGTCCTGACTTTC. Its translation: CASSVAWGTFTTSGANVLTF.

The chain couples TRBV2 to TRBJ2-5; the D gene is possibly TRBD2 (6 bases). Germline loops: CDR1 SNHLY, CDR2 FYNNEI. Trimming stripped 9 bases from V and 2 bases from J, with 13 bases between. The CDR3 runs 13 residues. CDR3 nucleotide sequence: TGTGCCAGGGGGACTGAAAATCAAGAGACCCAGTACTTC. Translating gives CARGTENQETQYF.

This chain joins TRBV5-1 and TRBJ2-5; D is unclear. The germline V and J ends were trimmed by 7 bases and 0 bases, with 16 bases remaining between them. Looked up from germline, CDR1 is SGHRS and CDR2 is YFSETQ. The CDR3 totals 15 residues. CDR3 nucleotide sequence: TGCGCCAGCTTCGCAACCTTAGTAGACCAAGAGACCCAGTACTTC. Protein: CASFATLVDQETQYF. Drawing the rest from reference TRBV5-1 and TRBJ2-5, the complete variable domain is KAGVTQTPRYLIKTRGQQVTLSCSPISGHRSVSWYQQTPGQGLQFLFEYFSETQRNKGNFPGRFSGRQFSNSRSEMNVSTLELGDSALYLCASFATLVDQETQYFGPGTRLLVL.

This clone occurred a few times. V is TRBV15 and J is TRBJ2-7, with unresolved D. This CDR3 has 13 residues. From germline, CDR1 is LNHNV and CDR2 YYDKDF (reference sequence). The ends were cut back, 5 bases at V and 2 bases at J, with 10 bases in the middle. The CDR3 reads CATSSSFTYEQYF. CDR3 DNA: TGTGCCACCAGCTCCTCGTTTACCTACGAGCAGTACTTC.